This T cell receptor beta chain comes out of a study of blood T cell repertoires in COVID-19 (dated by TCRdb to about 2020). Looking at the study overall: Collaborator samples came from the United States, Italy and Spain and covered acute and convalescent phases of COVID-19. The repertoires were made available in a free public database intended to serve as a resource for research on the immune response to SARS-CoV-2. Where available, HLA class I and class II types were obtained from metadata supplied by the sample provider rather than from assay-based typing. The prospective study material was composed of cDNA or gDNA derived from T cells, B-cell-depleted T cells, or PBMCs. The dataset comprised deeply sampled blood TCRbeta repertoires from subjects exposed to, actively infected with, or recovered from COVID-19. The samples were drawn from two sources: the first 160 participants of the ongoing ImmuneRACE study, and over 1,000 subjects contributed by 6 global collaborators. A de-identified subject ID, COVID-19 status, age in years and sex were almost always included in the sample metadata.

The immunoSEQ Assay, a bias-controlled multiplex PCR, was used to amplify TCRbeta CDR3 regions from genomic DNA. The authors processed their data as follows. Nucleated cell counts per sample were estimated from amplification of reference gene primers within the assay. Sequence reads were collapsed and filtered to measure the absolute abundance of every unique TCRbeta CDR3 rearrangement. Productive Simpson clonality was computed per sample as the square root of Simpson's diversity index over productive rearrangements. TCRdb carries this immuneACCESS record with in-frame sequences only. Its versions omit some clonotypes, under half of them owing to an unresolved V gene in the studies checked, with the rest unexplained. That table gives V, J and clone size, and the DNA gave D and trimming. The table for this sample lists some 320,000 clones; around nine tenths of them were counted only once. The ten largest make up 3% to 5% of the sample.

Participants in the prospective study were enrolled through a virtual design, were aged roughly 18 to 90 years, and lived in 24 United States geographic areas. In the prospective study, participants were assigned to cohorts based on the clinical history participants reported in a screening survey and a study questionnaire. A participant counted as exposed if, within 2 weeks of entering the study, that participant had been in contact with someone who had a PCR-confirmed or clinician-diagnosed COVID-19 case. Mobile phlebotomists in the prospective study collected whole blood, serum and a nasopharyngeal or oropharyngeal swab from every participant. Over an approximately two-month period, participants in the prospective study had the option of providing additional blood draws and questionnaires. Blood samples from the prospective study were shipped frozen or at room temperature prior to DNA extraction.

What the research found in general, with its limitations: The amount of clinical and demographic metadata varied by source and participant and was provided uncurated.

Here V drops 5 bases and J drops 1 base, and the junction holds 5 bases not matched to any gene. The CDR3 spans 16 residues, from the cysteine through the phenylalanine. Of all the DNA, just the CDR3 is kept, 48 bases in frame from base 1. CDR1 SGHTA and CDR2 FQGNSA were looked up in the germline V gene. To note about this clone: What this receptor recognizes is not known. Per-base quality was not reported, and no clone a single base away is much larger than it.

This receptor was taken from a woman under 40 who had been exposed to COVID-19. Input material: PBMCs or T cells enriched from blood (not recorded which). This sequence uses TRBV7-2 and TRBJ1-6, with 7 junctional bases fitting TRBD1. The DNA is as follows: TGTGCCAGCAGCCAACCGACAGGGTCCTATAATTCACCCCTCCACTTT. It translates to CASSQPTGSYNSPLHF. With the portions outside the CDR3 filled from the reference TRBV7-2 and TRBJ1-6 genes, the complete variable region becomes GAGVSQSPSNKVTEKGKDVELRCDPISGHTALYWYRQSLGQGLEFLIYFQGNSAPDKSGLPSDRFSAERTGGSVSTLTIQRTQQEDSAVYLCASSQPTGSYNSPLHFGNGTRLTVT.